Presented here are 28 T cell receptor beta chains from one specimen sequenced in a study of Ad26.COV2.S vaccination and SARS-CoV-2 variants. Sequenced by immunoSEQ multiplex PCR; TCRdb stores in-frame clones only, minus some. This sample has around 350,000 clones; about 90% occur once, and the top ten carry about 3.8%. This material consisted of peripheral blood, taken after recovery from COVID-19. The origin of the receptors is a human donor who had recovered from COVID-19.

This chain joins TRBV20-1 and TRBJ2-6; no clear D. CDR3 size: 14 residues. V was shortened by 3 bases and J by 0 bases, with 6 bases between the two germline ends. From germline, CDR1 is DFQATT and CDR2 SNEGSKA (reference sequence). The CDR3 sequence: CSASAGSGANVLTF. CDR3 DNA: TGCAGTGCTAGTGCTGGCTCTGGGGCCAACGTCCTGACTTTC.

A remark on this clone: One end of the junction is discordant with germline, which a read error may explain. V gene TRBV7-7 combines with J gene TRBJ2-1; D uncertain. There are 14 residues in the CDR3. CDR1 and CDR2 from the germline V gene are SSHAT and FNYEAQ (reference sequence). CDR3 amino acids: CASSLAGANNEQFF. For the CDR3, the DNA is TGTGCTAGCAGCTTAGCCGGAGCGAACAATGAGCAGTTCTTC.

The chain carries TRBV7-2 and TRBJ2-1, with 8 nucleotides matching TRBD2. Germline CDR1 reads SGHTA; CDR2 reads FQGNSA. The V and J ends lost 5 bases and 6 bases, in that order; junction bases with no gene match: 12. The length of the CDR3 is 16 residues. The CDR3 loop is CASSATRAGGLNEQFF. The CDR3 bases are TGTGCCAGCAGCGCTACTCGGGCGGGGGGTCTCAATGAGCAGTTCTTC.

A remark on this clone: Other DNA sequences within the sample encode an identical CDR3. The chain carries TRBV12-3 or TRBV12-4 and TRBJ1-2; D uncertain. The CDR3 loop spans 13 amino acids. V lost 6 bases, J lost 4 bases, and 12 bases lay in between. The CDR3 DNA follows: TGTGCCAGCAGCCCCCGGGTGGGCTATGGCTACACCTTC. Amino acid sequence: CASSPRVGYGYTF.

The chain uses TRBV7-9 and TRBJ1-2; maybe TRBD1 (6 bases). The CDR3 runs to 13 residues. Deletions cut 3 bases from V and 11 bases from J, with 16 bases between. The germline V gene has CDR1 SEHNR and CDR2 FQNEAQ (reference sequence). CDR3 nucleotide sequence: TGTGCCAGCAGCTTTGAACAGACGAGGGGGTACACCTTC. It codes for CASSFEQTRGYTF.

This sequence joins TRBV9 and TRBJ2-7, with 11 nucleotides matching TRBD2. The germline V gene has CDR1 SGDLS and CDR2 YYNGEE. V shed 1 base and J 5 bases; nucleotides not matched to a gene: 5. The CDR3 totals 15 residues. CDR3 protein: CASSVTSGGINEQYF. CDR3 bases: TGTGCCAGCAGCGTAACTAGCGGGGGTATCAACGAGCAGTACTTC.

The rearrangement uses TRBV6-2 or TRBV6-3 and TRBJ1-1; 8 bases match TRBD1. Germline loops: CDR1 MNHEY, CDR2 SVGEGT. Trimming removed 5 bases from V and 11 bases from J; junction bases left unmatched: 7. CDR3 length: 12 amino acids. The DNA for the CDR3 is TGTGCCAGCAGTGCTCAGGGGGCGGCGGCTTTCTTT. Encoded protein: CASSAQGAAAFF.

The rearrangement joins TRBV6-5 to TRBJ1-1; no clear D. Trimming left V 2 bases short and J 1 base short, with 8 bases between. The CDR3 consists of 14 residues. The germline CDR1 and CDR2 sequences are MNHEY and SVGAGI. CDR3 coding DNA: TGTGCCAGCAGTTACCGGGCAGCGAACACTGAAGCTTTCTTT. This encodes CASSYRAANTEAFF.

The CDR3 nucleotides are TGTGCCATCAGGGACAGCAGAGCTAACTATGGCTACACCTTC. This codes for CAIRDSRANYGYTF. The gene calls are TRBV10-3 and TRBJ1-2; weak D call: TRBD1 (6 bases). Looked up from germline, CDR1 is ENHRY and CDR2 is SYGVKD. The V and J ends lost 6 bases and 0 bases respectively, with 11 bases between them. The CDR3 is 14 residues long.

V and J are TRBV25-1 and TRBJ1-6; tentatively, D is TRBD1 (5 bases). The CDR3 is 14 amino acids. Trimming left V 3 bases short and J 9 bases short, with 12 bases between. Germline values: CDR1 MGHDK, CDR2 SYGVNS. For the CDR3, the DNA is TGTGCCAGCAGTGAGAAAAGCAGGGTTTCACCCCTCCACTTT. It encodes CASSEKSRVSPLHF.

The DNA of the CDR3 is TGCGCCAGCAGCCAGGTTCCAGGAGGGAGCACTGAAGCTTTCTTT. It specifies CASSQVPGGSTEAFF. The chain combines TRBV5-1 with TRBJ1-1, with D uncertain. The ends were cut back, 4 bases at V and 4 bases at J, with 17 bases in the middle. The CDR3 spans 15 residues. Per germline, CDR1 SGHRS and CDR2 YFSETQ.

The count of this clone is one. CDR3 nucleotide sequence: TGTGCCAGCAACATGGGGGGTGTTAGCACAGATACGCAGTATTTT. Its protein is CASNMGGVSTDTQYF. The V call is TRBV9, the J call TRBJ2-3; possibly TRBD2 for D (6 bases). Germline CDR1 reads SGDLS; CDR2 reads YYNGEE. The CDR3 runs 15 residues. V was trimmed by 6 bases and J by 0 bases, leaving 14 bases between them.

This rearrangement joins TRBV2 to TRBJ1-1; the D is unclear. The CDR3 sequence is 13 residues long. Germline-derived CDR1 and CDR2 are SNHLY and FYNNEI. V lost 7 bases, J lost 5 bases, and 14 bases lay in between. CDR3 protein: CASKRLPRTEAFF. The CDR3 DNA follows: TGTGCCAGCAAACGCCTCCCGAGGACTGAAGCTTTCTTT.

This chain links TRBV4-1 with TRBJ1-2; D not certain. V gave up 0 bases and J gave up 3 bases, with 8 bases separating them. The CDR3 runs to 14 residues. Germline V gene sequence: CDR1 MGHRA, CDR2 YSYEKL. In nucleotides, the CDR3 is TGCGCCAGCAGCCAAGATCCGGACTACTATGGCTACACCTTC. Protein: CASSQDPDYYGYTF.

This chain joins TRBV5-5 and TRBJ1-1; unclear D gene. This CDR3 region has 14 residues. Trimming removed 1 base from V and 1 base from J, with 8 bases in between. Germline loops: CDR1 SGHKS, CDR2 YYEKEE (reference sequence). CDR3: CASSLSFRNTEAFF. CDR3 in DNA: TGTGCCAGCAGCTTGTCTTTCAGGAACACTGAAGCTTTCTTT.

The CDR3 is CASLNRGGPYGYTF. The CDR3 nucleotides read TGTGCCAGTCTAAACAGGGGTGGGCCATATGGCTACACCTTC. The chain carries TRBV19 and TRBJ1-2, with TRBD1 matching over 7 bases. Looked up from germline, CDR1 is LNHDA and CDR2 is SQIVND (reference sequence). Unmatched junction bases numbered 11, after V lost 8 bases and J lost 5 bases. This CDR3 comprises 14 residues.

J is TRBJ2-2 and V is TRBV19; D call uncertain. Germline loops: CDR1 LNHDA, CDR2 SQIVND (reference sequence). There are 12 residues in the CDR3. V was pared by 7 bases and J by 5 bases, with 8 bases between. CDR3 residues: CASTPTTGELFF. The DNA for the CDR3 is TGTGCCAGTACTCCGACAACCGGGGAGCTGTTTTTT.

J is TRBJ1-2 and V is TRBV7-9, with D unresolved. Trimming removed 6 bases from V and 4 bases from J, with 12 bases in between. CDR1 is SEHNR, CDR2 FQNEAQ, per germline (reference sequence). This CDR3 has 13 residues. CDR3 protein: CASRVSGLYGYTF. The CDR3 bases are TGTGCCAGCAGGGTATCGGGCCTCTATGGCTACACCTTC.

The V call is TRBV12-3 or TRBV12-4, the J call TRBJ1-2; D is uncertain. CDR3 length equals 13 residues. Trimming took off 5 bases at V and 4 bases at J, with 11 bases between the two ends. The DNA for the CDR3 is TGTGCCAGCAGTGCCGAGACTGCCTATGGCTACACCTTC. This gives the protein CASSAETAYGYTF.

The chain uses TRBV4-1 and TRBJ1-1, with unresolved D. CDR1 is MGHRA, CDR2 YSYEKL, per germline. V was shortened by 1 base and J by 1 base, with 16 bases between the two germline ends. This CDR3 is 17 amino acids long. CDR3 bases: TGCGCCAGCAGCCAAGGAGGCGGGCTCGGAGCGAACACTGAAGCTTTCTTT. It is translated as CASSQGGGLGANTEAFF.

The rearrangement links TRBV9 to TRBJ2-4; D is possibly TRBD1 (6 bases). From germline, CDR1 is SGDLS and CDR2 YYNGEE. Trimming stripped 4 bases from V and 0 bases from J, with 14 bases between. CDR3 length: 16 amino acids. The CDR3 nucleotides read TGTGCCAGCAGCCAGGGGCACACCGTAGCCAAAAACATTCAGTACTTC. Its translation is CASSQGHTVAKNIQYF.

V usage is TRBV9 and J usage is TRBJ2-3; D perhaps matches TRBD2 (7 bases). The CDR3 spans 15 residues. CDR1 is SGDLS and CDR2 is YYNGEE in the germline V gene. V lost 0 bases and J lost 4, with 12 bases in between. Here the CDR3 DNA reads TGTGCCAGCAGCGTAGGCTGGGGGGGCCCAGATACGCAGTATTTT. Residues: CASSVGWGGPDTQYF.

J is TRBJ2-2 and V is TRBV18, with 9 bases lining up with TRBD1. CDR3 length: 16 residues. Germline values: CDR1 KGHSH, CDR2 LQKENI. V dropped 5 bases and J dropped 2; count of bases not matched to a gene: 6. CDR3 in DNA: TGTGCCAGCTCAAGTCCGGGACAGGGAAACACCGGGGAGCTGTTTTTT. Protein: CASSSPGQGNTGELFF.

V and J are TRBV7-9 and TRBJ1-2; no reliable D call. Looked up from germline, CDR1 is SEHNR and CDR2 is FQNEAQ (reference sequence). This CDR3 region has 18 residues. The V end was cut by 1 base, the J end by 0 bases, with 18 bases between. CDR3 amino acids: CASSLGGPDQYANYGYTF. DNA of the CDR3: TGTGCCAGCAGCTTAGGAGGCCCGGACCAGTACGCTAACTATGGCTACACCTTC. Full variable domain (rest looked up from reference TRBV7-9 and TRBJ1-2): DTGVSQNPRHKITKRGQNVTFRCDPISEHNRLYWYRQTLGQGPEFLTYFQNEAQLEKSRLLSDRFSAERPKGSFSTLEIQRTEQGDSAMYLCASSLGGPDQYANYGYTFGSGTRLTVV.

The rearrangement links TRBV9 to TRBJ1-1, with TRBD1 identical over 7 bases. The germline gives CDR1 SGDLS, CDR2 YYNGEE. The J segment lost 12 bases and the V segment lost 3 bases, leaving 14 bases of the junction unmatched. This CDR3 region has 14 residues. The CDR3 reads CASSEGLETGRPFF. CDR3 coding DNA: TGTGCCAGCAGCGAGGGTCTTGAGACAGGGCGGCCTTTCTTT.

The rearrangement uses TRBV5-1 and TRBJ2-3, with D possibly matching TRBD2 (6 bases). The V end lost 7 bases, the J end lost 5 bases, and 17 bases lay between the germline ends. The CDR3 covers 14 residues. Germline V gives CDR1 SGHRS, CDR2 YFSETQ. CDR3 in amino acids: CASWGGSPGDTQYF. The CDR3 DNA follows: TGCGCCAGCTGGGGAGGCAGCCCGGGAGATACGCAGTATTTT.

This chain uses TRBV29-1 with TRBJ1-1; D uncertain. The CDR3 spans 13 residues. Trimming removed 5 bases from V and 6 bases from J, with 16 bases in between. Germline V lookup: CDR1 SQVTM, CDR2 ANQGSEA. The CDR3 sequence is CSVLISFNAEAFF. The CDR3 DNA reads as TGCAGCGTTTTAATATCCTTTAACGCTGAAGCTTTCTTT.

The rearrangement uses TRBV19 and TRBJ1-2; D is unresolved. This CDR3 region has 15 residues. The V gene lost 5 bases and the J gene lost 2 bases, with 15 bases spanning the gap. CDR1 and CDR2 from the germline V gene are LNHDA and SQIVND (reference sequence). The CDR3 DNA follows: TGTGCCAGTAGTGGCGGACTGAAAGTAAACTATGGCTACACCTTC. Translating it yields CASSGGLKVNYGYTF.